The T cell receptor beta chain under discussion was sequenced for a study of shared clonotypes between healthy human individuals. Study results and caveats: Naive CD4 clonotypes were shared across a handful of donors at about 5.2%. When compared with the clonotypes that were shared by all four sorted-subset donors, the non-shared clonotypes turned out to have lower generation probabilities. It was the few donors that limited the genetic and exposure-history diversity represented.

The CDR3 contains 14 residues. Deletions cut 0 bases from V and 4 bases from J, with 10 bases between. Germline V gene lookup returns CDR1 GTSNPN and CDR2 SVGIG (reference sequence). The method was immunoSEQ multiplex PCR; TCRdb's version includes in-frame clones alone and lacks a portion of them. The table has about 690,000 clones, about 90% seen once. As concerns this clone: Its antigen is as yet unknown.

Researchers reported that CD8 memory united CD45RO+ cells with CCR7-negative CD45RA+ TemRA cells. This receptor was taken from a man aged 18-30 years in good health. Some clones in this sample may be carry-over from other donors' samples. The chain carries TRBV30 and TRBJ2-1; D not resolved. Material for sequencing was memory CD8+ T cells from PBMCs. Stated subset: CD45RO+ cells pooled with CCR7-negative TemRA cells. The CDR3 is CAWSVRRLYNEQFF. The CDR3 bases are TGTGCCTGGAGTGTACGGAGACTTTACAATGAGCAGTTCTTC.